The 27 T cell receptor beta chains below all came from one sample that was sequenced in a study of cytomegalovirus exposure and HLA in healthy donors. Amplification used 60 Vbeta primers and 13 Jbeta primers. Profiled with immunoSEQ multiplex PCR; TCRdb holds only in-frame clones, not every one. The data hold around 150,000 clones, with around three fifths observed a single time. Sample: PBMCs. The receptors shown here come from a woman aged 30 to 39 in good health and CMV-seropositive.

This sequence joins TRBV5-1 and TRBJ1-1; the D is unclear. V lost 4 bases and J 4 bases, leaving 14 bases between the germline ends. CDR3 length: 14 residues. Germline CDR1 is SGHRS and CDR2 is YFSETQ. The CDR3 spells CASSRVVASTEAFF. The CDR3 region has the DNA TGCGCCAGCAGCCGGGTGGTTGCGAGCACTGAAGCTTTCTTT.

The gene calls are TRBV5-4 and TRBJ2-7; 8 positions agree with TRBD2. The CDR3 covers 17 residues. Germline V gives CDR1 SGHNT, CDR2 YYREEE (reference sequence). The J segment lost 4 bases and the V segment lost 1 base, leaving 13 bases of the junction unmatched. Here the CDR3 DNA reads TGTGCCAGCAGCTTGAAGGGGAACAGCGGGGGATCGTACGAGCAGTACTTC. It translates to CASSLKGNSGGSYEQYF.

The rearrangement uses TRBV7-2 and TRBJ2-3, with D possibly matching TRBD1 (6 bases). The ends were cut back, 4 bases at V and 4 bases at J, with 15 bases in the middle. The CDR3 contains 15 residues. Germline lookup yields CDR1 SGHTA and CDR2 FQGNSA. DNA for the CDR3: TGTGCCAGCAGCTACAACCGAGGGGGATCAGATACGCAGTATTTT. It encodes CASSYNRGGSDTQYF.

This chain joins TRBV28 and TRBJ1-1; weak D call: TRBD1 (6 bases). The V gene's germline CDR1 is MDHEN and CDR2 SYDVKM. The CDR3 has 11 amino acids. V gave up 5 bases and J gave up 7 bases, with 8 bases separating them. Here the CDR3 reads CASSQGYEAFF. CDR3 sequence (DNA): TGTGCCAGCAGTCAGGGGTATGAAGCTTTCTTT.

V gene TRBV9 combines with J gene TRBJ1-4; D not certain. The CDR3 extends over 13 amino acids. Deletions cut 6 bases from V and 7 bases from J, with 13 bases between. Germline lookup yields CDR1 SGDLS and CDR2 YYNGEE. The CDR3 is CASTSSSGEKLFF. The CDR3 DNA follows: TGTGCCAGCACCTCCTCCAGTGGTGAAAAACTGTTTTTT.

This chain uses TRBV21-1 with TRBJ1-5. TRBV21-1 is recorded as a pseudogene. CDR3 size: 15 residues. The CDR3, as DNA: TGTGCCAGCAGCAAACTAGGCCAGTACAATCAGCCCCAGCATTTT. This gives the protein CASSKLGQYNQPQHF.

The J gene is TRBJ1-4, the V gene TRBV4-1; 10 bases map to TRBD1. This CDR3 has 15 residues. Trimming removed 3 bases from V and 6 bases from J; junction bases left unmatched: 4. The V gene's germline CDR1 is MGHRA and CDR2 YSYEKL. CDR3: CASSHRDRGDEKLFF. CDR3 coding DNA: TGCGCCAGCAGCCACCGGGACAGGGGCGATGAAAAACTGTTTTTT.

The chain has TRBV18 and TRBJ2-7; no firm D call. This CDR3 is 13 amino acids long. Trimming took 1 base from V and 3 from J, leaving 7 bases between them. Germline V CDR1 and CDR2: KGHSH, LQKENI. The CDR3 loop reads CASSPQHIYEQYF. Here the CDR3 DNA reads TGTGCCAGCTCACCACAGCATATCTACGAGCAGTACTTC.

This clone was counted between two and nine times. The genes are TRBV10-3 and TRBJ1-4, with 7 bases that match TRBD1. V shed 2 bases, J shed 7 bases, and the junction held 10 bases outside the gene matches. The CDR3 runs 16 residues. CDR1 ENHRY and CDR2 SYGVKD come from the germline V gene. The CDR3 DNA reads as TGTGCCATCAGTGAGAGGCGTCAACAGGGGAGTGAAAAACTGTTTTTT. It codes for CAISERRQQGSEKLFF.

This sequence joins TRBV4-1 and TRBJ2-5, with D possibly matching TRBD2 (7 bases). This CDR3 region has 17 residues. Trimming pared 0 bases from V and 5 bases from J, leaving 19 bases between. The germline V gene encodes CDR1 MGHRA and CDR2 YSYEKL. CDR3: CASSQEGGAGVRETQYF. The CDR3 region has the DNA TGCGCCAGCAGCCAAGAGGGGGGCGCGGGAGTCCGGGAGACCCAGTACTTC.

The sample holds a few counts of this clone. This chain links TRBV6-5 with TRBJ1-2; 10 bases fit TRBD1. The CDR3 has 15 residues. Germline V gene sequence: CDR1 MNHEY, CDR2 SVGAGI. V lost 5 bases to trimming and J lost 6 bases; unmatched junction nucleotides: 9. CDR3 loop: CASSRQGARSHGYTF. The DNA for the CDR3 is TGTGCCAGCAGTAGACAGGGGGCGCGGTCCCATGGCTACACCTTC.

This clone came up a few times. The gene calls are TRBV19 and TRBJ2-6; TRBD1 matches 7 bases. Trimming at V came to 7 bases and at J to 0 bases, leaving 15 bases not matched to a gene. Germline CDR1 and CDR2: LNHDA and SQIVND (reference sequence). CDR3 length equals 19 residues. CDR3 sequence: CASTTPEGRGISGANVLTF. CDR3 coding DNA: TGTGCCAGTACCACCCCCGAGGGCAGGGGGATCTCTGGGGCCAACGTCCTGACTTTC. Combining the CDR3 with reference TRBV19 and TRBJ2-6 gives the whole variable domain DGGITQSPKYLFRKEGQNVTLSCEQNLNHDAMYWYRQDPGQGLRLIYYSQIVNDFQKGDIAEGYSVSREKKESFPLTVTSAQKNPTAFYLCASTTPEGRGISGANVLTFGAGSRLTVL.

This clone has only a few counts. J is TRBJ1-6 and V is TRBV4-1; 7 bases match TRBD1. The germline CDR1 and CDR2 sequences are MGHRA and YSYEKL. J gave up 12 bases and V 1 base, and 3 bases lay outside the gene matches. This CDR3 has 13 residues. Here the CDR3 reads CASSQGQGKPLHF. The DNA for the CDR3 is TGCGCCAGCAGCCAAGGACAGGGAAAACCCCTCCACTTT.

The sample holds a few counts of this clone. This chain links TRBV10-3 with TRBJ2-7; 7 bases agree with TRBD1. Germline V gene lookup returns CDR1 ENHRY and CDR2 SYGVKD. After removal of 6 bases from V and 4 bases from J, the junction contained 9 bases not matched to a gene. There are 14 residues in the CDR3. DNA for the CDR3: TGTGCCATCAGAGACGGGACAGTGGGGTACGAGCAGTACTTC. Its protein is CAIRDGTVGYEQYF.

This clone appeared once. The V and J genes are TRBV7-9 and TRBJ2-3, with 8 bases lining up with TRBD1. Germline values: CDR1 SEHNR, CDR2 FQNEAQ (reference sequence). The V and J ends lost 4 bases and 3 bases, in that order; junction bases with no gene match: 6. This CDR3 contains 15 residues. The CDR3 protein is CASSSGQGETDTQYF. As DNA, the CDR3 is TGTGCCAGCAGCTCCGGACAGGGCGAGACAGATACGCAGTATTTT.

In this sample, this clone turned up once. The J gene is TRBJ1-2, the V gene TRBV6-5; perhaps TRBD1 as D (6 bases). The CDR3 length is 13 residues. V lost 5 bases to trimming and J lost 7 bases, with 14 bases between them. Germline V gene data show CDR1 as MNHEY and CDR2 as SVGAGI. The CDR3 is CASSPGTRGGYTF. As DNA, the CDR3 is TGTGCCAGCAGTCCCGGGACACGCGGTGGCTACACCTTC.

The chain couples TRBV4-2 to TRBJ2-1; tentatively, D is TRBD1 (5 bases). CDR3 size: 15 residues. Trimming left V 0 bases short and J 9 bases short, with 15 bases between. The germline V gene has CDR1 LGHNA and CDR2 YNFKEQ. CDR3 protein: CASSQEAGNRGEQFF. In DNA, the CDR3 is TGTGCCAGCAGCCAAGAGGCAGGGAATAGGGGTGAGCAGTTCTTC.

This clone has only a few counts. The V gene is TRBV6-1, the J gene TRBJ2-1, with TRBD2 matching over 12 bases. Germline trimming cut 8 bases from V and 8 bases from J; bases unmatched to any gene: 10. From germline, CDR1 is MNHNS and CDR2 SASEGT. The CDR3 length is 15 residues. The DNA for the CDR3 is TGTGCCAGCCTCCCTCGGGCTAGCGGGAGGGATGAGCAGTTCTTC. Its translation is CASLPRASGRDEQFF.

The rearrangement uses TRBV19 and TRBJ1-2, with 7 nucleotides matching TRBD1. Germline trimming cut 6 bases from V and 6 bases from J; bases unmatched to any gene: 1. Germline V gives CDR1 LNHDA, CDR2 SQIVND (reference sequence). The length of the CDR3 is 11 residues. DNA of the CDR3: TGTGCCAGTAGCGGACAGGATGGCTACACCTTC. Protein product: CASSGQDGYTF.

CDR3 loop: CASSFTENYGYTF. CDR3 DNA sequence: TGTGCCAGCAGCTTTACAGAGAACTATGGCTACACCTTC. This chain connects TRBV9 to TRBJ1-2, with unresolved D. Per germline, CDR1 SGDLS and CDR2 YYNGEE. V lost 4 bases to trimming and J lost 2 bases, with 9 bases between them. The CDR3 sequence is 13 residues long.

The genes are TRBV4-1 and TRBJ1-4; tentatively, D is TRBD1 (5 bases). The CDR3 has 17 amino acids. CDR1 MGHRA and CDR2 YSYEKL come from the germline V gene. V was clipped by 2 bases and J by 0 bases, with 13 bases between them. In DNA, the CDR3 is TGCGCCAGCAGCCAATCCCTTTCAGGGTCAACTAATGAAAAACTGTTTTTT. Translation: CASSQSLSGSTNEKLFF.

The chain couples TRBV30 to TRBJ1-3, with TRBD1 identical over 10 bases. Germline V lookup: CDR1 GTSNPN, CDR2 SVGIG (reference sequence). The CDR3 runs 13 residues. CDR3 sequence: CAGDRGLGNTIYF. CDR3 nucleotides: TGTGCGGGTGACAGGGGGCTTGGAAACACCATATATTTT.

As regards this clone: The junction and the germline gene differ at one end; a read error may be behind it. The J gene is TRBJ1-5, the V gene TRBV7-7; D may be TRBD1 (6 bases). Per the germline V gene, CDR1 is SSHAT and CDR2 is FNYEAQ (reference sequence). The CDR3 length is 17 residues. CDR3 loop: CASSLAPTGNSNQPQHF. CDR3 sequence (DNA): TGTGCTAGCAGCTTAGCTCCGACAGGTAATAGCAATCAGCCCCAGCATTTT.

CDR3 in DNA: TGTGCCAGCAGTGTACAGGGGTTGAGGAATTCACCCCTCCACTTT. It codes for CASSVQGLRNSPLHF. The rearrangement links TRBV6-1 to TRBJ1-6, with 7 bases fitting TRBD1. CDR3 length equals 15 residues. V trimming: 4 bases; J trimming: 7 bases; junction bases outside the gene matches: 7. Germline V gene data show CDR1 as MNHNS and CDR2 as SASEGT.

This clone was seen only a few times. The V gene is TRBV6-5, the J gene TRBJ1-5; possibly TRBD1 for D (6 bases). Trimming shortened V by 0 bases and J by 6 bases, and 12 bases separated the two germline ends. The V gene's germline CDR1 is MNHEY and CDR2 SVGAGI. The CDR3 extends over 15 amino acids. The CDR3 region is CASSYSGAGSQPQHF. Written as DNA, the CDR3 is TGTGCCAGCAGTTACTCGGGGGCAGGGAGTCAGCCCCAGCATTTT.

A few counts support this clone. The chain couples TRBV29-1 to TRBJ2-3; a possible D gene is TRBD2 (5 bases). From germline, CDR1 is SQVTM and CDR2 ANQGSEA. V lost 3 bases and J 7 bases, leaving 11 bases between the germline ends. The CDR3 has 12 amino acids. CDR3 in DNA: TGCAGCGTTGATCTGGGGAGTCATACGCAGTATTTT. Translation: CSVDLGSHTQYF.

The chain uses TRBV28 and TRBJ1-3; 7 positions agree with TRBD1. Trimming took 6 bases from V and 0 from J; bases not matched to a gene: 5. This CDR3 region has 15 residues. Germline V lookup: CDR1 MDHEN, CDR2 SYDVKM. The CDR3 region has the DNA TGTGCCAGCAGGGTCCGGGACAGCTCTGGAAACACCATATATTTT. Its protein is CASRVRDSSGNTIYF.